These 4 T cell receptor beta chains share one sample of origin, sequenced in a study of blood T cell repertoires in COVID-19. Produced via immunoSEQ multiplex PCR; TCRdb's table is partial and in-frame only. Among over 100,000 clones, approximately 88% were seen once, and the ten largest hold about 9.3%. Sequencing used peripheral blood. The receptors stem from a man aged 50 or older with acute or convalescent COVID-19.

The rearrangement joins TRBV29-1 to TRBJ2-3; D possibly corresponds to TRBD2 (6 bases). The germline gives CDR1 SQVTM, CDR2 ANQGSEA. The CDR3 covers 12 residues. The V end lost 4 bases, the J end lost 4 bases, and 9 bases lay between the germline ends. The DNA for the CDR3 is TGCAGCGTTGCTGGGACTCCAGATACGCAGTATTTT. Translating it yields CSVAGTPDTQYF.

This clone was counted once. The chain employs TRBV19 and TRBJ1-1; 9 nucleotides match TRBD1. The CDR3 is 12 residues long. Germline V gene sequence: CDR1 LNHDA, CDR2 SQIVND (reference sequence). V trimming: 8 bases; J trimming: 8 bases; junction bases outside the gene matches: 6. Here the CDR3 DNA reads TGTGCCAGTCGGACAGGGGCAAGAGAAGCTTTCTTT. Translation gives CASRTGAREAFF.

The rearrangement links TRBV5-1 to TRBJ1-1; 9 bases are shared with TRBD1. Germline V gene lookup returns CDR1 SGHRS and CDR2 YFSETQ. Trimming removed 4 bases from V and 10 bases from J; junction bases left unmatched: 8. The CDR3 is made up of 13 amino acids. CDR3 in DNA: TGCGCCAGCAGCCCTGGACAGGGGTTGATAGCTTTCTTT. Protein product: CASSPGQGLIAFF.

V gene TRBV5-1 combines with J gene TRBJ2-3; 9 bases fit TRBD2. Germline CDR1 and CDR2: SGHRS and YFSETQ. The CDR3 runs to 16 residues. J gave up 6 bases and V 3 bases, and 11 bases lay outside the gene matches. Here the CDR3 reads CASSSGTSLRGDTQYF. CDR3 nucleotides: TGCGCCAGCAGCTCCGGGACTAGCTTAAGGGGGGATACGCAGTATTTT.